What follows describes a single T cell receptor beta chain. Its antigen is unidentified. The data stem from a study of cytomegalovirus exposure and HLA in healthy donors. Study summary: It was reported in a later analysis that the 120 or so validation repertoires used the same platform as the approximately 620 first-cohort repertoires.

General study results and limits: Among TCR beta chains, those listed as cytomegalovirus-associated numbered about 160. Most TCR sequences were seen very rarely across donors, but some public TCRs occurred in many.

Profiled with immunoSEQ multiplex PCR; TCRdb holds only in-frame clones, not every one. The sample consists of roughly 300,000 clones, approximately 86% of them appearing once. Donors were drawn from the approximately 110-subject validation cohort, separate from the approximately 680-subject first cohort. Deletions cut 0 bases from V and 3 bases from J, with 13 bases between. Germline values: CDR1 SGHRS, CDR2 YFSETQ. CDR3 length: 15 amino acids. The chain joins TRBV5-1 to TRBJ2-7; unclear D gene. The clonotype was recovered from a woman aged 25 to 39 in good health and CMV-seropositive. Sample: PBMCs. Written as DNA, the CDR3 is TGCGCCAGCAGCTTGGCTCGCGGCGGCTACTACGAGCAGTACTTC. Translating gives CASSLARGGYYEQYF.